The clone carrying this T cell receptor beta chain was seen a few times. Its antigen is currently unknown. In TCRdb, the 5' RACE reads were re-called with MiXCR into one record per CDR3 protein. The sample has under 200,000 distinct CDR3 sequences; 9.8% are singletons. This sample stems from a study of CD8 T cells in ankylosing spondylitis. Regarding the study as a whole: CD8+ cells made up the disease-linked clones, which were relatively rare in peripheral blood.

The CDR3 totals 14 residues. After removal of 5 bases from V and 6 bases from J, the junction contained 8 bases not matched to a gene. Per germline, CDR1 GTSNPN and CDR2 SVGIG (reference sequence). The receptor was isolated from a female donor with ankylosing spondylitis or in good health (not recorded which). Sequenced material: blood, either unsorted or a sorted T cell fraction (not recorded which). The chain recombines TRBV30 with TRBJ2-1, with 9 bases that match TRBD2. The CDR3 sequence is CAWYSGSGFNEQFF. For the CDR3, the DNA is TGTGCCTGGTATAGCGGGAGTGGTTTCAATGAGCAGTTCTTC.